This TCR beta chain was observed in a study of blood T cell repertoires in COVID-19. Original data processing: Nucleated cell counts were estimated from reference gene primer amplification. Only in-frame clones appear in the TCRdb table, and some are missing; sequencing was by immunoSEQ multiplex PCR. Clone size and V and J calls were adopted from that table, with D and trimming inferred from the DNA. This table has about 16,000 clones, about nine tenths appearing once. Germline CDR1 LNHDA, CDR2 SQIVND (reference sequence). The CDR3 spans 18 residues. Unmatched junction bases numbered 8, after V lost 5 bases and J lost 0 bases.

This sequence joins TRBV19 and TRBJ2-6; 9 bases are shared with TRBD1. The sequence came from a human donor in a cohort sampled during active COVID-19. Sequencing used peripheral blood. This CDR3 reads CASSPTGTGNSGANVLTF. The CDR3, as DNA: TGTGCCAGTAGTCCCACCGGGACAGGGAACTCTGGGGCCAACGTCCTGACTTTC. Variable domain in full (rest from reference TRBV19 and TRBJ2-6): DGGITQSPKYLFRKEGQNVTLSCEQNLNHDAMYWYRQDPGQGLRLIYYSQIVNDFQKGDIAEGYSVSREKKESFPLTVTSAQKNPTAFYLCASSPTGTGNSGANVLTFGAGSRLTVL.